Presented here are 28 T cell receptor beta chains from one specimen sequenced in a study of T cell repertoires in cytomegalovirus infection. TCRdb re-called the reads with MiXCR, one entry per CDR3 protein. The repertoire holds hundreds of thousands of distinct CDR3 sequences, with roughly 17% as singletons. The sample taken for sequencing was PBMCs. These receptors all come from a human donor in good health (CMV status not recorded). Some clones in this sample may be carry-over from other donors' samples.

CDR3 DNA: TGCGCCAGCAGCTTGGGTCCTGGACTAGCGATACAAGAGACCCAGTACTTC. It translates to CASSLGPGLAIQETQYF. J is TRBJ2-5 and V is TRBV5-1; 9 bases align to TRBD2. Germline loops: CDR1 SGHRS, CDR2 YFSETQ. The CDR3 extends over 17 amino acids. V trimming: 0 bases; J trimming: 2 bases; junction bases outside the gene matches: 8.

This rearrangement joins TRBV4-1 to TRBJ1-3; D call uncertain. CDR3 size: 13 residues. The germline V gene encodes CDR1 MGHRA and CDR2 YSYEKL. V was trimmed by 1 base and J by 8 bases, leaving 9 bases between them. The DNA of the CDR3 is TGCGCCAGCAGCCAAGCGAGGTGGGACACCATATATTTT. Its translation: CASSQARWDTIYF.

This sequence joins TRBV28 and TRBJ2-7; 11 nucleotides match TRBD1. With V trimmed by 6 bases and J by 5 bases, 9 bases remained unmatched. The CDR3 is 15 amino acids. Per germline, CDR1 MDHEN and CDR2 SYDVKM. The CDR3 spells CASSKPRTGGDEQYF. The DNA of the CDR3 is TGTGCCAGCAGCAAGCCACGGACAGGGGGCGACGAGCAGTACTTC.

V gene TRBV6-1 combines with J gene TRBJ1-1, with unresolved D. The CDR3 is 13 residues long. The germline V gene has CDR1 MNHNS and CDR2 SASEGT. V was trimmed by 1 base and J by 3 bases, leaving 6 bases between them. The CDR3 DNA reads TGTGCCAGCAGTGAAGGGACGCACACTGAAGCTTTCTTT. The encoded protein is CASSEGTHTEAFF.

This clonotype was recorded at least ten times. This chain links TRBV7-6 with TRBJ2-7; 7 nucleotides match TRBD1. Trimming at V came to 5 bases and at J to 3 bases, leaving 4 bases not matched to a gene. Germline V lookup: CDR1 SGHVS, CDR2 FNYEAQ. The CDR3 has 13 residues. This CDR3 is CASSAWDSYEQYF. Here the CDR3 DNA reads TGTGCCAGCAGCGCATGGGACAGCTACGAGCAGTACTTC. Full variable domain (outside the CDR3, taken from reference TRBV7-6 and TRBJ2-7): GAGVSQSPRYKVTKRGQDVALRCDPISGHVSLYWYRQALGQGPEFLTYFNYEAQQDKSGLPNDRFSAERPEGSISTLTIQRTEQRDSAMYRCASSAWDSYEQYFGPGTRLTVT.

This clonotype has just a few counts. This chain connects TRBV7-8 to TRBJ2-5, with TRBD1 identical over 8 bases. The CDR3 contains 15 residues. The ends lost 3 bases at V and 5 bases at J; junction bases unmatched: 8. Per the germline V gene, CDR1 is SGHVS and CDR2 is FQNEAQ. The CDR3 sequence is CASSLDRVEFETQYF. CDR3 DNA sequence: TGTGCCAGCAGCTTGGACAGGGTTGAATTTGAGACCCAGTACTTC.

The chain carries TRBV15 and TRBJ2-5; D unclear. The length of the CDR3 is 15 residues. V lost 2 bases and J 2 bases, leaving 12 bases between the germline ends. Germline V CDR1 and CDR2: LNHNV, YYDKDF (reference sequence). In DNA form, the CDR3 reads TGTGCCACCAGCAGAAACCCCACAGCACAAGAGACCCAGTACTTC. It codes for CATSRNPTAQETQYF.

The chain carries TRBV2 and TRBJ2-3; either TRBD1 or TRBD2 may supply D (5 bases each). The CDR3 is 15 amino acids. Germline CDR1 reads SNHLY; CDR2 reads FYNNEI. The ends were cut back, 7 bases at V and 6 bases at J, with 20 bases in the middle. The CDR3 DNA sequence: TGTGCCAGCACCCTCAGGGACCCCCTTGTCGATACGCAGTATTTT. It encodes CASTLRDPLVDTQYF.

This clonotype came up a few times. This chain uses TRBV2 with TRBJ1-2; 8 bases are a match to TRBD1. Germline CDR1 reads SNHLY; CDR2 reads FYNNEI. V shed 5 bases, J shed 0 bases, and the junction held 5 bases outside the gene matches. The CDR3 is 15 residues long. The CDR3 region has the DNA TGTGCCAGCAGTCTACAGGGGGAGGCTAACTATGGCTACACCTTC. Protein sequence: CASSLQGEANYGYTF. Together with reference TRBV2 and TRBJ1-2, the CDR3 gives the full variable domain: EPEVTQTPSHQVTQMGQEVILRCVPISNHLYFYWYRQILGQKVEFLVSFYNNEISEKSEIFDDQFSVERPDGSNFTLKIRSTKLEDSAMYFCASSLQGEANYGYTFGSGTRLTVV.

This clonotype has at least ten counts. The chain is built from TRBV7-2 and TRBJ1-3, with D perhaps TRBD1 (5 bases). The CDR3 runs to 15 residues. V lost 5 bases to trimming and J lost 0 bases, with 11 bases between them. Germline V gene data show CDR1 as SGHTA and CDR2 as FQGNSA. Here the CDR3 reads CASSRTPHSGNTIYF. CDR3 DNA sequence: TGTGCCAGCAGCCGGACACCTCACTCTGGAAACACCATATATTTT.

This rearrangement joins TRBV7-9 to TRBJ1-2; 7 bases line up with TRBD1. Germline loops: CDR1 SEHNR, CDR2 FQNEAQ (reference sequence). The CDR3 is 15 residues long. The V segment lost 5 bases and the J segment 1 base; nucleotides outside the gene matches: 7. The CDR3 sequence is CASSLGDSLNYGYTF. The CDR3 nucleotides are TGTGCCAGCAGCCTCGGGGACAGCCTTAACTATGGCTACACCTTC.

This chain links TRBV20-1 with TRBJ2-5; 9 nucleotides line up with TRBD1. After removal of 2 bases from V and 5 bases from J, the junction contained 9 bases not matched to a gene. Germline V gene sequence: CDR1 DFQATT, CDR2 SNEGSKA (reference sequence). The CDR3 is 15 amino acids. The CDR3: CSARLEQGAGETQYF. The CDR3 DNA follows: TGCAGTGCTAGACTCGAACAGGGGGCAGGGGAGACCCAGTACTTC.

This clonotype was counted between two and nine times. The chain has TRBV18 and TRBJ2-2; no clear D. Deletions cut 6 bases from V and 0 bases from J, with 11 bases between. The CDR3 runs to 15 residues. Germline V gene data show CDR1 as KGHSH and CDR2 as LQKENI. The CDR3 protein is CASSPQDPNTGELFF. The CDR3, as DNA: TGTGCCAGCTCCCCGCAAGACCCGAACACCGGGGAGCTGTTTTTT.

This rearrangement joins TRBV27 to TRBJ1-3, with D tentatively TRBD1 (6 bases). V was pared by 7 bases and J by 3 bases, with 7 bases between. CDR1 is MNHEY and CDR2 is SMNVEV in the germline V gene (reference sequence). CDR3 size: 12 residues. The CDR3 loop is CASTGDGNTIYF. CDR3 nucleotide sequence: TGTGCCAGCACAGGGGATGGAAACACCATATATTTT.

V usage is TRBV24-1 and J usage is TRBJ2-5, with 7 bases fitting TRBD2. The CDR3 spans 13 residues. The V gene end was trimmed by 4 bases and the J gene end by 4 bases; junction bases not matched to a gene: 2. Germline values: CDR1 KGHDR, CDR2 SFDVKD. DNA of the CDR3: TGTGCCACCAGTGACTCGGGGGGAGAGACCCAGTACTTC. Translating it yields CATSDSGGETQYF.

The chain has TRBV28 and TRBJ2-6; 7 positions agree with TRBD2. The V segment lost 2 bases and the J segment 0 bases; nucleotides outside the gene matches: 7. Germline V gene lookup returns CDR1 MDHEN and CDR2 SYDVKM. This CDR3 is built from 18 residues. The chain's CDR3 is CASSLRGVGSSGANVLTF. CDR3 nucleotide sequence: TGTGCCAGCAGTTTACGGGGGGTTGGCAGCTCTGGGGCCAACGTCCTGACTTTC.

At least ten counts were recorded for this clonotype. This chain links TRBV28 with TRBJ1-1, with D possibly TRBD1 on 5 matching bases. CDR3 length: 14 amino acids. The germline V gene has CDR1 MDHEN and CDR2 SYDVKM. Between the trimmed V and J ends, which lost 8 bases and 4 bases, there was a span of 17 bases. CDR3 nucleotides: TGTGCCAGCGTAACCGGGACCCGAGGCACTGAAGCTTTCTTT. Translated, it gives CASVTGTRGTEAFF. Supplemented by reference TRBV28 and TRBJ1-1, the full variable domain reads DVKVTQSSRYLVKRTGEKVFLECVQDMDHENMFWYRQDPGLGLRLIYFSYDVKMKEKGDIPEGYSVSREKKERFSLILESASTNQTSMYLCASVTGTRGTEAFFGQGTRLTVV.

With respect to this clonotype: The germline gene is not matched at one end of the junction; a read error may be the cause. V and J are TRBV6-5 and TRBJ2-4; a weak D match, TRBD2 (5 bases). This CDR3 has 15 amino acids. CDR1 is MNHEY and CDR2 is SVGAGI in the germline V gene. CDR3: CASSHSGIQRDIQYF. In nucleotides, the CDR3 is TGTGCCAGCAGTCACTCCGGGATACAAAGGGACATTCAGTACTTC.

The chain uses TRBV7-2 and TRBJ2-1; 10 nucleotides match TRBD2. The length of the CDR3 is 16 residues. Germline CDR1 is SGHTA and CDR2 is FQGNSA. Trimming cost V 6 bases and J 4 bases; bases outside gene matches: 9. The CDR3 DNA follows: TGTGCCAGCAGACTACCTAGCGGGGGCGTTTACAATGAGCAGTTCTTC. This encodes CASRLPSGGVYNEQFF.

The chain joins TRBV19 to TRBJ1-1; TRBD1 matches at 7 bases. J lost 0 bases, V lost 10 bases, and 14 bases had no gene match. This CDR3 comprises 16 residues. In germline, CDR1 is LNHDA, CDR2 SQIVND (reference sequence). CDR3 bases: TGTGCCACTGCGGCCGGGACAGCGTTTCTGAACACTGAAGCTTTCTTT. Protein sequence: CATAAGTAFLNTEAFF.

The rearrangement uses TRBV7-2 and TRBJ1-4; D remains unclear. This CDR3 contains 12 residues. Germline V gene sequence: CDR1 SGHTA, CDR2 FQGNSA. V was pared by 5 bases and J by 8 bases, with 9 bases between. The CDR3, as DNA: TGTGCCAGCAGCGAAAATCTGGAAAAACTGTTTTTT. Its protein is CASSENLEKLFF.

This clonotype was seen many times. The chain links TRBV29-1 to TRBJ2-5; D may be TRBD1 or TRBD2 (5 bases each). CDR3 length equals 10 residues. V was clipped by 7 bases and J by 14 bases, with 17 bases between them. Germline V gene data show CDR1 as SQVTM and CDR2 as ANQGSEA. The CDR3 protein is CSAADNYLYF. As DNA, the CDR3 is TGCAGCGCAGCGGACAATTATCTCTACTTC. Looking up the rest from reference TRBV29-1 and TRBJ2-5 gives the full variable domain: SAVISQKPSRDICQRGTSLTIQCQVDSQVTMMFWYRQQPGQSLTLIATANQGSEATYESGFVIDKFPISRPNLTFSTLTVSNMSPEDSSIYLCSAADNYLYFGPGTRLLVL.

This clonotype was picked up a small number of times. This chain uses TRBV29-1 with TRBJ1-2; D not certain. From germline, CDR1 is SQVTM and CDR2 ANQGSEA. Trimming took off 1 base at V and 0 bases at J, with 6 bases between the two ends. The CDR3 consists of 13 residues. CDR3 DNA: TGCAGCGTTGAAGCACGGTCTAACTATGGCTACACCTTC. Translated, it gives CSVEARSNYGYTF.

V gene TRBV10-3 combines with J gene TRBJ2-2, with D possibly being TRBD1 or TRBD2 (5 bases each). Germline CDR1 ENHRY, CDR2 SYGVKD. The CDR3 totals 16 residues. The ends were cut back, 0 bases at V and 5 bases at J, with 13 bases in the middle. The CDR3 bases are TGTGCCATCAGTGAGTCGGGGCAGAGGGTAACCGGGGAGCTGTTTTTT. Protein: CAISESGQRVTGELFF.

This clonotype was detected only a few times. The V gene is TRBV11-2, the J gene TRBJ1-3; TRBD1 might be the D (6 bases). Looked up from germline, CDR1 is SGHAT and CDR2 is FQNNGV. CDR3 length: 17 amino acids. V was cut by 5 bases and J by 0 bases, with 17 bases left in between. CDR3 protein: CASSHGRGRFSGNTIYF. The CDR3 DNA is TGTGCCAGCAGCCACGGCAGGGGTCGCTTCTCTGGAAACACCATATATTTT.

V and J are TRBV7-2 and TRBJ2-6; TRBD2 might be the D (5 bases). V gave up 10 bases and J gave up 0 bases, with 10 bases separating them. The CDR3 is made up of 14 amino acids. Germline CDR1 and CDR2: SGHTA and FQGNSA. CDR3 region: CATAGVSGANVLTF. For the CDR3, the DNA is TGTGCCACCGCCGGGGTCTCTGGGGCCAACGTCCTGACTTTC.

This clonotype was observed a handful of times. The rearrangement uses TRBV11-2 and TRBJ1-2; D ambiguous. Per germline, CDR1 SGHAT and CDR2 FQNNGV. Deletions cut 2 bases from V and 3 bases from J, with 16 bases between. This CDR3 spans 16 amino acids. The CDR3 coding sequence is TGTGCCAGCAGCTTACGCCTCGCGGGAAGCGACTATGGCTACACCTTC. It encodes CASSLRLAGSDYGYTF.

The table lists this clonotype with many counts. The chain joins TRBV7-2 to TRBJ2-3; 12 nucleotides match TRBD2. Germline-derived CDR1 and CDR2 are SGHTA and FQGNSA. The CDR3 has 17 amino acids. V dropped 6 bases and J dropped 1; count of bases not matched to a gene: 8. The CDR3 DNA reads as TGTGCCAGCAGTAAACGACTAGCGGGGGACCGCACAGATACGCAGTATTTT. Translated, it gives CASSKRLAGDRTDTQYF.